Below are 28 T cell receptor beta chains sequenced from a single sample in a study of identical twins. A single record per CDR3 protein comes from TCRdb applying MiXCR to the 5' RACE reads. The table lists roughly 720,000 distinct CDR3 sequences, about 18% of them singletons. This sample also belongs to another study, concerning T cells expressing NK-cell markers.

The specimen was PBMCs. The receptors shown here come from a woman between 18 and 30 years old in good health.

With regard to this clonotype: This could be a read error, since a much larger clone is one nucleotide away. This chain links TRBV6-2 or TRBV6-3 with TRBJ2-1; a possible D gene is TRBD2 (5 bases). The CDR3 is 15 residues long. Germline loops: CDR1 MNHEY, CDR2 SVGEGT. The V and J ends lost 6 bases and 0 bases respectively, with 12 bases between them. The CDR3 region has the DNA TGTGCCAGCAGCCGCCCGGGGAGCTCCTACAATGAGCAGTTCTTC. This codes for CASSRPGSSYNEQFF.

This chain links TRBV2 with TRBJ2-1; D is unresolved. The CDR3 loop spans 15 amino acids. Germline V gene sequence: CDR1 SNHLY, CDR2 FYNNEI. V was cut by 3 bases and J by 1 base, with 10 bases left in between. The DNA of the CDR3 is TGTGCCAGCAGTGACTCCCTCCCTTCCTACAATGAGCAGTTCTTC. Translated, it gives CASSDSLPSYNEQFF.

The chain joins TRBV6-2 or TRBV6-3 to TRBJ2-5; no definite D call. The ends were cut back, 2 bases at V and 5 bases at J, with 12 bases in the middle. CDR3 length: 14 residues. CDR1 MNHEY and CDR2 SVGEGT come from the germline V gene. Written as DNA, the CDR3 is TGTGCCAGCAGTTACACAGCCGCCGGGGAGACCCAGTACTTC. Its protein is CASSYTAAGETQYF.

The J gene is TRBJ1-6, the V gene TRBV9; D gene ambiguous. The CDR3 length is 15 residues. CDR1 is SGDLS, CDR2 YYNGEE, per germline. The germline V and J ends were trimmed by 2 bases and 8 bases, with 14 bases remaining between them. The CDR3 region is CASSVDGRLDSPLHF. DNA of the CDR3: TGTGCCAGCAGCGTCGACGGGCGGTTGGATTCACCCCTCCACTTT.

V is TRBV12-3 or TRBV12-4 and J is TRBJ2-7, with D perhaps given as TRBD1 or TRBD2 (5 bases each). The CDR3 is 15 residues long. The germline V and J ends were trimmed by 8 bases and 5 bases, with 22 bases remaining between them. In DNA, the CDR3 is TGTGCCAGCGGGATCGGGGCATTTGAGCTCCACGAGCAGTACTTC. It yields the protein CASGIGAFELHEQYF.

This clonotype has only a few counts. The chain has TRBV6-4 and TRBJ2-1; 7 positions match TRBD2. The CDR3 has 13 amino acids. V dropped 4 bases and J dropped 7; count of bases not matched to a gene: 4. The germline V gene has CDR1 MRHNA and CDR2 SNTAGT. In DNA, the CDR3 is TGTGCCAGCAGTGCGGTGGGAGGGAATGAGCAGTTCTTC. It codes for CASSAVGGNEQFF.

This clonotype was counted between two and nine times. The chain combines TRBV29-1 with TRBJ2-1; TRBD2 matches at 9 bases. With 4 bases clipped from V and 3 bases from J, the junction kept 4 bases outside the gene matches. The CDR3 has 14 amino acids. CDR1 and CDR2 from the germline V gene are SQVTM and ANQGSEA. CDR3 sequence reads: CSVVAGEVYNEQFF. The CDR3 nucleotides read TGCAGCGTTGTAGCGGGAGAGGTCTACAATGAGCAGTTCTTC.

The rearrangement uses TRBV5-1 and TRBJ2-1; 10 nucleotides match TRBD2. The CDR3 extends over 15 amino acids. From germline, CDR1 is SGHRS and CDR2 YFSETQ. V was clipped by 4 bases and J by 3 bases; unmatched bases: 4. CDR3 DNA sequence: TGCGCCAGCAGCGTAAGCGGGGGGGTCTACAATGAGCAGTTCTTC. This sequence encodes CASSVSGGVYNEQFF.

The V gene is TRBV7-9, the J gene TRBJ2-7, with TRBD1 matching over 7 bases. This CDR3 spans 15 amino acids. The V segment lost 1 base and the J segment 0 bases; nucleotides outside the gene matches: 3. CDR1 is SEHNR, CDR2 FQNEAQ, per germline (reference sequence). The CDR3 bases are TGTGCCAGCAGCTTAGGACAGGGCTTCTCCTACGAGCAGTACTTC. It translates to CASSLGQGFSYEQYF.

This clonotype was seen a few times. The chain is built from TRBV25-1 and TRBJ1-5; D is ambiguous. The germline gives CDR1 MGHDK, CDR2 SYGVNS. Trimming stripped 2 bases from V and 4 bases from J, with 6 bases between. There are 13 residues in the CDR3. The CDR3 region is CASSERLNQPQHF. The CDR3 bases are TGTGCCAGCAGTGAACGCCTTAATCAGCCCCAGCATTTT.

The chain joins TRBV20-1 to TRBJ2-2, with D perhaps matching TRBD2 (7 bases). Trimming removed 6 bases at V and 4 bases at J, with 18 bases between. This CDR3 has 15 residues. The germline V gene has CDR1 DFQATT and CDR2 SNEGSKA (reference sequence). The CDR3 loop reads CSANRGASPTGELFF. The CDR3 region has the DNA TGCAGTGCCAATCGGGGGGCATCTCCCACCGGGGAGCTGTTTTTT.

The rearrangement uses TRBV7-2 and TRBJ1-5; 7 positions match TRBD1. After removal of 4 bases from V and 0 bases from J, the junction contained 6 bases not matched to a gene. Germline-derived CDR1 and CDR2 are SGHTA and FQGNSA. The CDR3 runs 16 residues. The DNA of the CDR3 is TGTGCCAGCAGCTCAGGGGGGGGGTATAGCAATCAGCCCCAGCATTTT. Its translation is CASSSGGGYSNQPQHF. The whole variable domain, remainder taken from reference TRBV7-2 and TRBJ1-5, is GAGVSQSPSNKVTEKGKDVELRCDPISGHTALYWYRQSLGQGLEFLIYFQGNSAPDKSGLPSDRFSAERTGGSVSTLTIQRTQQEDSAVYLCASSSGGGYSNQPQHFGDGTRLSIL.

The chain employs TRBV5-6 and TRBJ1-6; no clear D. V was trimmed by 1 base and J by 7 bases, leaving 6 bases between them. The germline V gene encodes CDR1 SGHDT and CDR2 YYEEEE. The CDR3 covers 13 residues. The CDR3 protein is CASSLPRNSPLHF. CDR3 coding DNA: TGTGCCAGCAGCTTGCCGCGGAATTCACCCCTCCACTTT.

There are a few counts of this clonotype. The chain is built from TRBV20-1 and TRBJ2-3; 11 nucleotides agree with TRBD2. Per germline, CDR1 DFQATT and CDR2 SNEGSKA (reference sequence). V lost 7 bases, J lost 1 base, and 10 bases stayed unmatched. The CDR3 contains 16 residues. The CDR3 region has the DNA TGCAGTGGCGCATGGAGTAGCGGGGGGGGCACAGATACGCAGTATTTT. Residues: CSGAWSSGGGTDTQYF.

This clonotype has only a few counts. This chain joins TRBV4-3 and TRBJ2-5; a weak D match, TRBD2 (7 bases). Germline CDR1 LGHNA, CDR2 YSLEER. The CDR3 is 16 residues long. Trimming shortened V by 4 bases and J by 2 bases, and 17 bases separated the two germline ends. The chain's CDR3 is CASSRRAGAPQETQYF. CDR3 sequence (DNA): TGCGCCAGCAGCCGACGTGCGGGGGCACCGCAAGAGACCCAGTACTTC.

Only a few counts were recorded for this clonotype. The gene calls are TRBV4-2 and TRBJ2-3; D is undetermined. The CDR3 is made up of 16 amino acids. Germline V lookup: CDR1 LGHNA, CDR2 YNFKEQ. V dropped 0 bases and J dropped 8 bases, with 18 bases sitting between them. CDR3 in DNA: TGTGCCAGCAGCCAAGAGGTTGGGGTGACTTGGCCTACGCAGTATTTT. This codes for CASSQEVGVTWPTQYF.

The chain joins TRBV6-5 to TRBJ1-1; 7 nucleotides align to TRBD1. Trimming took 0 bases from V and 4 from J; bases not matched to a gene: 2. Per the germline V gene, CDR1 is MNHEY and CDR2 is SVGAGI. The CDR3 is 14 amino acids. The CDR3 protein is CASSYSRQGTEAFF. CDR3 DNA sequence: TGTGCCAGCAGTTACTCGCGACAGGGCACTGAAGCTTTCTTT.

In this sample, this clonotype turned up a few times. The chain couples TRBV7-9 to TRBJ1-1, with 7 nucleotides matching TRBD1. Germline values: CDR1 SEHNR, CDR2 FQNEAQ (reference sequence). The length of the CDR3 is 14 residues. Trimming removed 2 bases from V and 6 bases from J; junction bases left unmatched: 6. The CDR3 spells CASSLNRGFSEAFF. The CDR3 bases are TGTGCCAGCAGCTTAAACAGGGGTTTTTCTGAAGCTTTCTTT.

This clonotype was seen a handful of times. J is TRBJ2-3 and V is TRBV6-5; D remains unclear. Per germline, CDR1 MNHEY and CDR2 SVGAGI. The CDR3 extends over 15 amino acids. The V gene lost 0 bases and the J gene lost 4 bases, with 11 bases spanning the gap. For the CDR3, the DNA is TGTGCCAGCAGTTACTCGACGGTGGGTCCAGATACGCAGTATTTT. Translation gives CASSYSTVGPDTQYF.

Only a few counts were recorded for this clonotype. The chain employs TRBV6-2 or TRBV6-3 and TRBJ2-3, with TRBD2 matching over 10 bases. Germline loops: CDR1 MNHEY, CDR2 SVGEGT. Losses at the gene ends were 0 bases for V and 3 bases for J; bases not matched to a gene: 6. CDR3 size: 17 residues. The CDR3 DNA reads TGTGCCAGCAGTTACTCGAGCGGGGGGGACCGAACAGATACGCAGTATTTT. As protein: CASSYSSGGDRTDTQYF.

In this sample, this clonotype turned up many times. V gene TRBV29-1 combines with J gene TRBJ2-3; tentatively, D is TRBD2 (5 bases). CDR1 SQVTM and CDR2 ANQGSEA come from the germline V gene. V was trimmed by 7 bases and J by 8 bases, leaving 13 bases between them. The CDR3 is made up of 11 amino acids. The CDR3: CSGDSGSTQYF. The CDR3, as DNA: TGCAGCGGGGATTCGGGGAGTACGCAGTATTTT.

This clonotype was seen more than once but under ten times. V usage is TRBV12-5 and J usage is TRBJ2-3; TRBD2 might be the D (5 bases). The germline V gene encodes CDR1 LGHNT and CDR2 FRNRAP. The CDR3 sequence is 13 residues long. The V end lost 6 bases, the J end lost 5 bases, and 12 bases lay between the germline ends. The CDR3 sequence is CASGPGREDTQYF. CDR3 nucleotides: TGTGCTAGTGGACCCGGACGGGAAGATACGCAGTATTTT.

This clonotype was seen more than once but under ten times. The J gene is TRBJ2-1, the V gene TRBV6-5; the D gene could be TRBD1 or TRBD2 (5 bases each). CDR3 length: 11 residues. Trimming pared 5 bases from V and 8 bases from J, leaving 7 bases between. Germline CDR1 MNHEY, CDR2 SVGAGI. CDR3 bases: TGTGCCAGCAGTGGGGGTGATGAGCAGTTCTTC. Its translation is CASSGGDEQFF.

The sample holds a few counts of this clonotype. The rearrangement uses TRBV20-1 and TRBJ1-1; weak D call: TRBD1 (5 bases). Between the trimmed V and J ends, which lost 1 base and 5 bases, there was a span of 14 bases. CDR1 is DFQATT, CDR2 SNEGSKA, per germline (reference sequence). The CDR3 is 14 amino acids. CDR3 in DNA: TGCAGTGCTAGAGCCGGGGGGAGTAGGACTGAAGCTTTCTTT. Protein: CSARAGGSRTEAFF.

The rearrangement links TRBV7-9 to TRBJ2-2; D might be TRBD1 (5 bases). Germline CDR1 reads SEHNR; CDR2 reads FQNEAQ (reference sequence). Between the trimmed V and J ends, which lost 7 bases and 0 bases, there was a span of 18 bases. The CDR3 runs to 17 residues. CDR3 region: CASIILITTANTGELFF. Written as DNA, the CDR3 is TGTGCCAGCATCATACTGATAACGACAGCGAACACCGGGGAGCTGTTTTTT.

The chain links TRBV20-1 to TRBJ1-1, with D perhaps TRBD1 (6 bases). The V gene lost 3 bases and the J gene lost 4 bases, with 15 bases spanning the gap. This CDR3 has 14 amino acids. CDR1 is DFQATT, CDR2 SNEGSKA, per germline (reference sequence). CDR3 amino acids: CSARSFQGSTEAFF. CDR3 in DNA: TGCAGTGCTAGGTCGTTTCAGGGGAGCACTGAAGCTTTCTTT.

In its sample, this clonotype was seen many times. The chain joins TRBV5-6 to TRBJ2-5, with D hard to call. The CDR3 is 11 amino acids. V was trimmed by 3 bases and J by 5 bases, leaving 5 bases between them. Germline CDR1 is SGHDT and CDR2 is YYEEEE. CDR3 protein: CASSSKETQYF. CDR3 coding DNA: TGTGCCAGCAGCTCTAAGGAGACCCAGTACTTC.

The table lists this clonotype with a few counts. The chain uses TRBV20-1 and TRBJ2-1; 9 nucleotides match TRBD2. J was trimmed by 7 bases and V by 0 bases; bases with no gene match: 7. The CDR3 covers 15 residues. Looked up from germline, CDR1 is DFQATT and CDR2 is SNEGSKA (reference sequence). The CDR3 DNA sequence: TGCAGTGCTAGAGATAGGCTAGCGGGAATGAATGAGCAGTTCTTC. Translation: CSARDRLAGMNEQFF.